This note documents a single T cell receptor (beta chain) sequence. The antigen is unknown. The CDR3 is 13 residues long. The V gene lost 4 bases and the J gene lost 9 bases, with 13 bases spanning the gap. Germline V gene lookup returns CDR1 SGHAT and CDR2 FQNNGV. The sample originates from a study of blood T cells in healthy people across ages. Study outcomes and limitations: Changes in expanded clonotypes were possibly confounded, as the CMV status of donors was unknown. Correlation between TCR beta diversity and naive T cell percentage was strong.

A sample-barcoded 5' primer and a J-beta primer mix were used in a second PCR of about 7 to 12 cycles. TCRdb re-analysed the 5' RACE reads in MiXCR, keeping a single row per CDR3 protein. The sample has over a million distinct CDR3 sequences; approximately 63% are singletons. This sequence originates from a man in his late teens or twenties in good health. The specimen was blood. The chain recombines TRBV11-2 with TRBJ2-4, with D possibly TRBD2 on 5 matching bases. The CDR3 reads CASSSIRDGIQYF. CDR3 nucleotides: TGTGCCAGCAGCTCCATCCGGGATGGCATTCAGTACTTC.